This TCR beta chain was recorded in a study of identical twins. The CDR3 is 13 amino acids. V was clipped by 2 bases and J by 2 bases, with 4 bases between them. Germline loops: CDR1 SEHNR, CDR2 FQNEAQ (reference sequence). This clonotype was recorded a few times. A single record per CDR3 protein comes from TCRdb applying MiXCR to the 5' RACE reads. The data show about 570,000 distinct CDR3 sequences, 7.5% to 10% seen once. In addition, the sample was reused for a study of yellow fever vaccine responses in identical twins.

The sequenced sample consisted of PBMCs. V usage is TRBV7-9 and J usage is TRBJ2-1; D unclear. This receptor was identified in a woman aged 18-29 years in good health. The CDR3 region is CASSLTPYNEQFF. CDR3 DNA: TGTGCCAGCAGCTTAACCCCCTACAATGAGCAGTTCTTC.